The TCR beta chain under discussion was sequenced for a study of blood T cell repertoires in COVID-19. Study at large: Sources were T cells, B-cell-depleted T cells, or PBMCs; the material itself was cDNA or gDNA.

TCRdb's copy holds only in-frame clones and misses some; the assay was immunoSEQ multiplex PCR. The data contain 85,000 to 100,000 clones, more than 75% of them singletons. Germline assignment: CDR1 SNHLY and CDR2 FYNNEI. V was pared by 6 bases and J by 4 bases, with 12 bases of the junction left unmatched. The CDR3 covers 16 residues. The rearrangement uses TRBV2 and TRBJ2-1, with 7 bases that match TRBD2. The TCR sequence derives from a human donor in a cohort sampled during active COVID-19. Material: peripheral blood. DNA of the CDR3: TGTGCCAGCAGCACCTACGGGGGAGGGAGGTACAATGAGCAGTTCTTC. This gives the protein CASSTYGGGRYNEQFF. The whole variable domain, filled in from reference TRBV2 and TRBJ2-1, reads EPEVTQTPSHQVTQMGQEVILRCVPISNHLYFYWYRQILGQKVEFLVSFYNNEISEKSEIFDDQFSVERPDGSNFTLKIRSTKLEDSAMYFCASSTYGGGRYNEQFFGPGTRLTVL.